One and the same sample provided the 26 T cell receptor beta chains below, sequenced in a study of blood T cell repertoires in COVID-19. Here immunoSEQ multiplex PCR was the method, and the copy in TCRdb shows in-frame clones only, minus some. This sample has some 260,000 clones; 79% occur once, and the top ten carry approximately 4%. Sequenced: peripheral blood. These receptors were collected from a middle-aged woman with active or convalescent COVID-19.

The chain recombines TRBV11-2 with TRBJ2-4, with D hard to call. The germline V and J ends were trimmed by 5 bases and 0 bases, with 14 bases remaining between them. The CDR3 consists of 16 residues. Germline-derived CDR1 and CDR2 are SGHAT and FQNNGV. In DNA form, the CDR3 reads TGTGCCAGCAGCGACCGGCGGTTACTAGCCAAAAACATTCAGTACTTC. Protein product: CASSDRRLLAKNIQYF.

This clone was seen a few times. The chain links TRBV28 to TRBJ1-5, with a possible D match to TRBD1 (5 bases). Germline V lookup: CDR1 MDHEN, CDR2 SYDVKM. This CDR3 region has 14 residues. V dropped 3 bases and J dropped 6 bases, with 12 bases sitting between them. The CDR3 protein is CASSLTGDGQPQHF. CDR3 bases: TGTGCCAGCAGTTTGACGGGGGACGGTCAGCCCCAGCATTTT.

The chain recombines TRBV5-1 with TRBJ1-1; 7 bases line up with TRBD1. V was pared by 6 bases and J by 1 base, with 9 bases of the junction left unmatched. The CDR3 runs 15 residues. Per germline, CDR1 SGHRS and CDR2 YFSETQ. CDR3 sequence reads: CASTPRAGGNTEAFF. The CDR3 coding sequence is TGCGCCAGCACCCCCCGGGCAGGGGGGAACACTGAAGCTTTCTTT.

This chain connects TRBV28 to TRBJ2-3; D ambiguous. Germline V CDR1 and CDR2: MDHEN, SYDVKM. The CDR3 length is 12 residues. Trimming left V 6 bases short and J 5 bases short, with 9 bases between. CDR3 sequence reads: CASRLPKDTQYF. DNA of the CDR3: TGTGCCAGCAGACTACCCAAAGATACGCAGTATTTT.

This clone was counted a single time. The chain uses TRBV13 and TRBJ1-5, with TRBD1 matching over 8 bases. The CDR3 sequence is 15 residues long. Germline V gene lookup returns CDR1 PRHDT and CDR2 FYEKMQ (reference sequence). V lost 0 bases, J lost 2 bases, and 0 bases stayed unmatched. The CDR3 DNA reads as TGTGCCAGCAGCTTAGGGGGACAGGGCAATCAGCCCCAGCATTTT. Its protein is CASSLGGQGNQPQHF. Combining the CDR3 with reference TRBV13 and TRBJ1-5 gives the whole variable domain AAGVIQSPRHLIKEKRETATLKCYPIPRHDTVYWYQQGPGQDPQFLISFYEKMQSDKGSIPDRFSAQQFSDYHSELNMSSLELGDSALYFCASSLGGQGNQPQHFGDGTRLSIL.

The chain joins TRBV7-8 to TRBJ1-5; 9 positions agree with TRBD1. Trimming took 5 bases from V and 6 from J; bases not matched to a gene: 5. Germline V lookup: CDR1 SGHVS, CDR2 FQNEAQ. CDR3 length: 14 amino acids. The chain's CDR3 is CASSDHRGLQPQHF. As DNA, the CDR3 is TGTGCCAGCAGCGACCACAGGGGGCTTCAGCCCCAGCATTTT.

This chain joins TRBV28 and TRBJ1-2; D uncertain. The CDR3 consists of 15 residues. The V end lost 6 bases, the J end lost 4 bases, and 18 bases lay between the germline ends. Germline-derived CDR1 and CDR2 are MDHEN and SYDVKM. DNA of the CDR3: TGTGCCAGCAGCCCCTTTTCCCCCCTCTTCTATGGCTACACCTTC. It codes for CASSPFSPLFYGYTF.

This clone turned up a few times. The CDR3 here is CASSPTGGYGYTF. CDR3 nucleotides: TGTGCCAGTAGTCCCACAGGGGGCTATGGCTACACCTTC. This chain connects TRBV19 to TRBJ1-2, with TRBD1 matching 8 bases. This CDR3 has 13 residues. The germline gives CDR1 LNHDA, CDR2 SQIVND (reference sequence). V gave up 5 bases and J gave up 4 bases; unmatched junction bases: 3.

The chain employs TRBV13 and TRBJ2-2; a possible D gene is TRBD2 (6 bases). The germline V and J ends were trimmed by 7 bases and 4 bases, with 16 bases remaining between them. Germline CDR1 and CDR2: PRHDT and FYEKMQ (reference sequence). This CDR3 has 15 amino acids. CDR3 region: CASTPMGGTTGELFF. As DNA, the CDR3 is TGTGCCAGCACCCCAATGGGGGGTACCACCGGGGAGCTGTTTTTT.

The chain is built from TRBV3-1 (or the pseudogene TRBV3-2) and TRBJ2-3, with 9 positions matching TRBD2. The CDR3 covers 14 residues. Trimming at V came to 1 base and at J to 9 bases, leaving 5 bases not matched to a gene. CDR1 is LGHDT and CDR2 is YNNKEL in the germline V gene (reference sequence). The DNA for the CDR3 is TGTGCCAGCAGCCAAGGACGGGCGGGGGGGACGCAGTATTTT. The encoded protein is CASSQGRAGGTQYF.

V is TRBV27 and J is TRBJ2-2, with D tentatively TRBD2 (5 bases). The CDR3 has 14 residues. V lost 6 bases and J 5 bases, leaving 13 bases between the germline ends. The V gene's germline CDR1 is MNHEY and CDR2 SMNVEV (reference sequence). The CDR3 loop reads CASSQRRLTGELFF. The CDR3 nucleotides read TGTGCCAGCAGCCAAAGGAGGTTGACCGGGGAGCTGTTTTTT.

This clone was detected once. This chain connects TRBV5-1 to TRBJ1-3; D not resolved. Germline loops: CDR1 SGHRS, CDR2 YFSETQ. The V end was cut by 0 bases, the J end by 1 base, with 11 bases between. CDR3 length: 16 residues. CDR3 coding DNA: TGCGCCAGCAGCTTGGGGGCAGCTCCTTCTGGAAACACCATATATTTT. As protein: CASSLGAAPSGNTIYF.

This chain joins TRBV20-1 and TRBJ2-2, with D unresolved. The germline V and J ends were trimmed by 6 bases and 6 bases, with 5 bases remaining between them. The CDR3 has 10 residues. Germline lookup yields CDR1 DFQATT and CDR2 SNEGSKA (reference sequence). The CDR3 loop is CSARAGELFF. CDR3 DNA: TGCAGTGCCCGAGCCGGGGAGCTGTTTTTT.

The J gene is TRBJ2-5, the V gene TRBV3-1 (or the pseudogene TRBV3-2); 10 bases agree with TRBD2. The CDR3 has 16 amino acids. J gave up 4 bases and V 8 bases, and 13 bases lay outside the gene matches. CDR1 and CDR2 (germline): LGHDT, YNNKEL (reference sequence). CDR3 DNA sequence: TGTGCCAGCCGGCCACCCCTAGCGGGGGTCGGAGAGACCCAGTACTTC. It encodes CASRPPLAGVGETQYF.

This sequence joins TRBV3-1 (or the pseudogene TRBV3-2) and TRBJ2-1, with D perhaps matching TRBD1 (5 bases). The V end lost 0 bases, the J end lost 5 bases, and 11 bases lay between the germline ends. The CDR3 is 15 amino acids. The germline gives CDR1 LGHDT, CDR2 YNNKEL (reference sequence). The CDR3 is CASSQDTRTNNEQFF. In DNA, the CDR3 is TGTGCCAGCAGCCAAGATACTCGGACAAACAATGAGCAGTTCTTC.

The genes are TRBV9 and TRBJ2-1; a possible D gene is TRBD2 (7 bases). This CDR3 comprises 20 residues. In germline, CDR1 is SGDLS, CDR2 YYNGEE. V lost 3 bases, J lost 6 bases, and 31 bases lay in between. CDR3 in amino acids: CASSGTALSLTGGPLNEQFF. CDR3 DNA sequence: TGTGCCAGCAGCGGTACCGCACTATCTTTAACGGGGGGCCCACTCAATGAGCAGTTCTTC.

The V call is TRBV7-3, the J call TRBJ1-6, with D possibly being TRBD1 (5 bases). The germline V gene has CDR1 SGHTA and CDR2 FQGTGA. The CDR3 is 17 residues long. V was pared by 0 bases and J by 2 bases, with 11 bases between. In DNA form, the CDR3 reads TGTGCCAGCAGCTTAACGGGGAAGGGGACCTATAATTCACCCCTCCACTTT. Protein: CASSLTGKGTYNSPLHF.

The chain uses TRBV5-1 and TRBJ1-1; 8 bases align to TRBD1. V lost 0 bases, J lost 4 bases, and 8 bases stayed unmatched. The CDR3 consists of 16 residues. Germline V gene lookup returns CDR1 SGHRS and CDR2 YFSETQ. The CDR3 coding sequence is TGCGCCAGCAGCTTGGTAGGTGGACAGGGTTCCACTGAAGCTTTCTTT. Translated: CASSLVGGQGSTEAFF.

CDR3 nucleotides: TGCGCCAGCAACACAGGGTTCCCGAACACCGGGGAGCTGTTTTTT. Translating it yields CASNTGFPNTGELFF. The J gene is TRBJ2-2, the V gene TRBV4-1; the D gene is possibly TRBD1 (6 bases). The CDR3 contains 15 residues. CDR1 is MGHRA, CDR2 YSYEKL, per germline. Deletions cut 7 bases from V and 0 bases from J, with 12 bases between.

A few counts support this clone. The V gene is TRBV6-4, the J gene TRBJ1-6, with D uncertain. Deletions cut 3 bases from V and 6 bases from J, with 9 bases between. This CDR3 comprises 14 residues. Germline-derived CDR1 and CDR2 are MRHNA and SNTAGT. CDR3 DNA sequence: TGTGCCAGCAGTGATAACTTCTTTAATTCACCCCTCCACTTT. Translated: CASSDNFFNSPLHF.

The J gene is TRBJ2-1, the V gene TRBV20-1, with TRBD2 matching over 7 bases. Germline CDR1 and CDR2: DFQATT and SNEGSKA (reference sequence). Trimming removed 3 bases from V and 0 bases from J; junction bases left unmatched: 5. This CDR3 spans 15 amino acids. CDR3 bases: TGCAGTGCTAGTGTGAGCGGGGCCTCCTACAATGAGCAGTTCTTC. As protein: CSASVSGASYNEQFF.

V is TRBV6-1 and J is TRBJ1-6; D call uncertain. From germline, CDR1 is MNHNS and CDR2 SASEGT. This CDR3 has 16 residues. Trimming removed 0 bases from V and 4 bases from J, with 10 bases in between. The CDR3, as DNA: TGTGCCAGCAGTGAAGCGCCGGGAGGATATAATTCACCCCTCCACTTT. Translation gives CASSEAPGGYNSPLHF.

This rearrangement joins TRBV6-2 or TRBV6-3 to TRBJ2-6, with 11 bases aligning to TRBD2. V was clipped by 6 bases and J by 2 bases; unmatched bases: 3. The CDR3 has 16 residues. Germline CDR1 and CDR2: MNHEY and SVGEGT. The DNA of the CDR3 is TGTGCCAGCAGCTTTAGCGGGGGGGCTGGGGCCAACGTCCTGACTTTC. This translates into CASSFSGGAGANVLTF.

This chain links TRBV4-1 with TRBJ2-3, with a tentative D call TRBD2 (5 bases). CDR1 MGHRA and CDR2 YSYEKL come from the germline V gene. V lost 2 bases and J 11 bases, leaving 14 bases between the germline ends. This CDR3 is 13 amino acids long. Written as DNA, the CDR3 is TGCGCCAGCAGCCAAACCCCCGGTCGGGGGCAGTATTTT. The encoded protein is CASSQTPGRGQYF.

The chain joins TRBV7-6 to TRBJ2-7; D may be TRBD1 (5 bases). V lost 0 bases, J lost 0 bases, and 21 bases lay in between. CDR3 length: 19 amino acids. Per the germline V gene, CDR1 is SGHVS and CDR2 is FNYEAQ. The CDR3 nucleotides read TGTGCCAGCAGCTTAGCCCCCCTCTGGGGCAGCCCTCACTCCTACGAGCAGTACTTC. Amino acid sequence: CASSLAPLWGSPHSYEQYF.

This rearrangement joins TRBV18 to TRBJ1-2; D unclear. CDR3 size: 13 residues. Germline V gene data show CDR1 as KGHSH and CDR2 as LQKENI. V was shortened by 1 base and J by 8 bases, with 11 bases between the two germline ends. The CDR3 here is CASSPQEAVGYTF. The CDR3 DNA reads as TGTGCCAGCTCACCACAGGAGGCAGTCGGCTACACCTTC.